This T cell receptor (beta chain) derives from a study of blood T cell repertoires in COVID-19. Per the study methods: Estimation of nucleated cell counts was performed using reference gene primer amplification. Measured with immunoSEQ multiplex PCR; TCRdb has only the in-frame clones, and not every one. From that table come the V and J calls and clone size; the DNA was used to work out D and trimming. The sample contains under 100,000 clones, around 90% of which appear only once. V lost 5 bases, J lost 4 bases, and 8 bases lay in between. There are 13 residues in the CDR3. The V gene's germline CDR1 is MNHEY and CDR2 SMNVEV (reference sequence).

This sequence joins TRBV27 and TRBJ1-4, with D unclear. Sequencing used peripheral blood. The TCR sequence derives from a woman aged 65 to 85 with acute or convalescent COVID-19. The CDR3 DNA follows: TGTGCCAGCAGTGGGCTGCGTAATGAAAAACTGTTTTTT. This encodes CASSGLRNEKLFF.